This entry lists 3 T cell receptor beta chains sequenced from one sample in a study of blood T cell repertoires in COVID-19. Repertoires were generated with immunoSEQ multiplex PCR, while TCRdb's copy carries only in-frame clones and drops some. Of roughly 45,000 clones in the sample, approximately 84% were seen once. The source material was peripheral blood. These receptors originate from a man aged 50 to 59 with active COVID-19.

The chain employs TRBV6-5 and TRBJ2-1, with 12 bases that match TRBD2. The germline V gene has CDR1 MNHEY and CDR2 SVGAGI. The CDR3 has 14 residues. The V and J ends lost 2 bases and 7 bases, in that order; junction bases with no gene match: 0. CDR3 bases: TGTGCCAGCAGTTACGGGACTAGCGGGAATGAGCAGTTCTTC. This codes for CASSYGTSGNEQFF.

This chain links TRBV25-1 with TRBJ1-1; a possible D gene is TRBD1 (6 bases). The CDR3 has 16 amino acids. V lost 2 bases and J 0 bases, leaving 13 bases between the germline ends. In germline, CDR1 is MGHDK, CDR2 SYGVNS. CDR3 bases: TGTGCCAGCAGTGAAGCCGACAGGTTCATGAACACTGAAGCTTTCTTT. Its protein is CASSEADRFMNTEAFF.

The CDR3 nucleotides are TGCGCCAGCAGCCAAGAGGGGACAGTTAATGAAAAACTGTTTTTT. This sequence encodes CASSQEGTVNEKLFF. The rearrangement uses TRBV4-3 and TRBJ1-4, with 7 bases identical to TRBD1. From germline, CDR1 is LGHNA and CDR2 YSLEER. V lost 0 bases and J lost 4; bases outside the gene matches: 2. CDR3 size: 15 residues.